Following are 32 T cell receptor beta chains from one sample sequenced in a study of response to subunit inactivated influenza vaccine. One entry per CDR3 protein, called by TCRdb with MiXCR from the RT-PCR reads. This sample carries hundreds of thousands of distinct CDR3 sequences, roughly 18% of them seen once, and the ten largest clones take about 11%. The sequencing used PBMCs from blood, collected 4 to 6 days after vaccination. All receptors come from a man in his forties or fifties who received an inactivated influenza vaccine.

The rearrangement joins TRBV4-2 to TRBJ2-3, with a tentative D call TRBD2 (6 bases). Trimming removed 1 base at V and 4 bases at J, with 12 bases between. Germline V gene lookup returns CDR1 LGHNA and CDR2 YNFKEQ. This CDR3 contains 15 residues. CDR3 protein: CASSQAGVRADTQYF. The CDR3 bases are TGTGCCAGCAGCCAAGCGGGGGTAAGAGCAGATACGCAGTATTTT.

This clonotype was detected a few times. The rearrangement joins TRBV7-9 to TRBJ2-5, with 8 bases that match TRBD2. J gave up 1 base and V 5 bases, and 9 bases lay outside the gene matches. Per the germline V gene, CDR1 is SEHNR and CDR2 is FQNEAQ (reference sequence). The CDR3 length is 16 residues. CDR3 sequence: CASSPLAASGQETQYF. In nucleotides, the CDR3 is TGTGCCAGCAGCCCACTAGCGGCCTCCGGCCAAGAGACCCAGTACTTC.

Only a few counts were recorded for this clonotype. This sequence joins TRBV7-2 and TRBJ1-2; no reliable D call. The length of the CDR3 is 12 residues. The germline V gene has CDR1 SGHTA and CDR2 FQGNSA. The germline V and J ends were trimmed by 3 bases and 5 bases, with 7 bases remaining between them. As DNA, the CDR3 is TGTGCCAGCAGCTTCTTGCGGTATGGCTACACCTTC. The encoded protein is CASSFLRYGYTF.

This rearrangement joins TRBV6-1 to TRBJ2-7, with D possibly being TRBD2 (6 bases). The germline V gene encodes CDR1 MNHNS and CDR2 SASEGT. The V end lost 3 bases, the J end lost 1 base, and 16 bases lay between the germline ends. This CDR3 is 16 amino acids long. In DNA form, the CDR3 reads TGTGCCAGCAGTGACCTCGGGGTACGGGGGTCCTACGAGCAGTACTTC. It encodes CASSDLGVRGSYEQYF.

This clonotype was recorded a few times. The CDR3 region is CASTPPLRVLKMGTQYF. The CDR3 DNA reads as TGTGCCAGCACCCCACCACTCCGGGTCCTAAAGATGGGGACGCAGTATTTT. J is TRBJ2-3 and V is TRBV7-2; D is unresolved. There are 17 residues in the CDR3. Per germline, CDR1 SGHTA and CDR2 FQGNSA. V gave up 7 bases and J gave up 9 bases, with 29 bases separating them.

This clonotype came up many times. The V call is TRBV12-3 or TRBV12-4, the J call TRBJ2-5; D gene ambiguous. The ends were cut back, 5 bases at V and 4 bases at J, with 5 bases in the middle. CDR3 length: 11 amino acids. CDR3 sequence: CASSKLETQYF. The CDR3 nucleotides read TGTGCCAGCAGTAAACTAGAGACCCAGTACTTC.

This chain links TRBV7-2 with TRBJ1-1, with 8 positions matching TRBD1. This CDR3 has 15 amino acids. The germline CDR1 and CDR2 sequences are SGHTA and FQGNSA. V lost 2 bases and J lost 5; bases outside the gene matches: 7. The CDR3 loop is CASSLRQGARTEAFF. CDR3 DNA sequence: TGTGCCAGCAGCTTACGGCAGGGGGCGCGGACTGAAGCTTTCTTT. The full variable domain, completed using reference TRBV7-2 and TRBJ1-1, is GAGVSQSPSNKVTEKGKDVELRCDPISGHTALYWYRQSLGQGLEFLIYFQGNSAPDKSGLPSDRFSAERTGGSVSTLTIQRTQQEDSAVYLCASSLRQGARTEAFFGQGTRLTVV.

This clonotype was counted a few times. This chain uses TRBV4-2 with TRBJ2-5; 7 bases line up with TRBD1. V was clipped by 1 base and J by 9 bases; unmatched bases: 8. The CDR3 runs to 14 residues. Germline-derived CDR1 and CDR2 are LGHNA and YNFKEQ. In DNA, the CDR3 is TGTGCCAGCAGCCAAGGCAACGCCCAGGGGGCCCAGTACTTC. Residues: CASSQGNAQGAQYF.

This clonotype has only a few counts. The chain links TRBV6-1 to TRBJ2-3, with 7 bases matching TRBD1. The CDR3 sequence is 15 residues long. The V gene end was trimmed by 6 bases and the J gene end by 4 bases; junction bases not matched to a gene: 10. Looked up from germline, CDR1 is MNHNS and CDR2 is SASEGT. CDR3 region: CASSRQGFFPDTQYF. The CDR3 DNA follows: TGTGCCAGCAGCCGACAGGGTTTTTTCCCAGATACGCAGTATTTT.

This clonotype appeared a few times. This chain uses TRBV7-9 with TRBJ2-1; TRBD2 matches 7 bases. The V and J ends lost 5 bases and 7 bases, in that order; junction bases with no gene match: 14. The CDR3 contains 16 residues. Germline values: CDR1 SEHNR, CDR2 FQNEAQ (reference sequence). CDR3: CASSLYPFLRGNEQFF. The CDR3 DNA sequence: TGTGCCAGCAGCCTCTACCCTTTTTTGCGGGGGAATGAGCAGTTCTTC.

This clonotype was found many times. The chain combines TRBV5-1 with TRBJ2-1; 9 nucleotides align to TRBD1. Germline V gene lookup returns CDR1 SGHRS and CDR2 YFSETQ. V lost 2 bases and J lost 1; bases outside the gene matches: 4. This CDR3 is built from 16 residues. CDR3 in amino acids: CASSLTTGGSYNEQFF. The CDR3 DNA is TGCGCCAGCAGCTTAACGACAGGGGGATCCTACAATGAGCAGTTCTTC.

In its sample, this clonotype was seen a few times. The V and J genes are TRBV11-2 and TRBJ1-1; D uncertain. Looked up from germline, CDR1 is SGHAT and CDR2 is FQNNGV. Trimming removed 2 bases from V and 1 base from J, with 8 bases in between. CDR3 size: 14 residues. CDR3 DNA: TGTGCCAGCAGCTTATCTTGGACGAACACTGAAGCTTTCTTT. Translated: CASSLSWTNTEAFF.

V and J are TRBV29-1 and TRBJ2-2; the D gene could be TRBD1 or TRBD2 (7 bases each). Germline V gene data show CDR1 as SQVTM and CDR2 as ANQGSEA. The CDR3 totals 12 residues. The CDR3 reads CSTRGRAGELFF. CDR3 coding DNA: TGCAGTACCAGGGGGAGGGCCGGGGAGCTGTTTTTT.

This clonotype occurred a few times. The chain employs TRBV20-1 and TRBJ2-2, with TRBD1 identical over 8 bases. The CDR3 runs 15 residues. The junction had 11 bases not matched to a gene; V was cut back by 7 bases and J by 4 bases. The germline gives CDR1 DFQATT, CDR2 SNEGSKA (reference sequence). The CDR3 loop is CSVRRDRSSTGELFF. Written as DNA, the CDR3 is TGCAGTGTACGCCGGGACAGGAGTTCCACCGGGGAGCTGTTTTTT.

A few counts support this clonotype. V is TRBV20-1 and J is TRBJ2-7, with 7 bases that match TRBD2. V dropped 3 bases and J dropped 6; count of bases not matched to a gene: 8. Germline values: CDR1 DFQATT, CDR2 SNEGSKA (reference sequence). The CDR3 has 13 amino acids. For the CDR3, the DNA is TGCAGTGCTAGGGGGGGGAATCGACGCGAGCAGTACTTC. Encoded protein: CSARGGNRREQYF.

At least ten counts were recorded for this clonotype. The rearrangement links TRBV6-2 or TRBV6-3 to TRBJ1-5; no firm D call. V was pared by 2 bases and J by 9 bases, with 14 bases between. CDR1 is MNHEY and CDR2 is SVGEGT in the germline V gene. The CDR3 has 14 amino acids. Here the CDR3 reads CASSYQTASRPQHF. The CDR3 DNA is TGTGCCAGCAGTTACCAAACAGCCAGTAGGCCCCAGCATTTT.

The V and J genes are TRBV9 and TRBJ1-6; 7 nucleotides line up with TRBD1. This CDR3 is 14 amino acids long. CDR1 and CDR2 (germline): SGDLS, YYNGEE. V lost 4 bases to trimming and J lost 9 bases; unmatched junction nucleotides: 7. This chain's CDR3 is CASSFTGVGSPLHF. The DNA of the CDR3 is TGTGCCAGCAGCTTTACAGGGGTCGGTTCACCCCTCCACTTT.

On this clonotype: No conserved phenylalanine or tryptophan is present at the end of the CDR3, so a read error is the likely explanation. The limits of the CDR3 on the DNA are not certain, so only TCRdb's listed CDR3 is given. The rearrangement links TRBV15 to TRBJ2-1; the table's TRBD1 call for D was not verified on the DNA. The germline V gene has CDR1 LNHNV and CDR2 YYDKDF (reference sequence). Termini included, the CDR3 measures 14 amino acids. This CDR3 reads CATSRGGTGRPTSL.

This chain connects TRBV12-3 or TRBV12-4 to TRBJ2-7; TRBD2 matches at 8 bases. V lost 6 bases, J lost 7 bases, and 14 bases stayed unmatched. This CDR3 contains 15 residues. CDR3 nucleotide sequence: TGTGCCAGCAGATCGGGTATAAGCGGGAGTTATGAGCAGTACTTC. Translating it yields CASRSGISGSYEQYF.

This clonotype was picked up many times. This chain links TRBV20-1 with TRBJ2-1; 12 nucleotides agree with TRBD2. CDR1 is DFQATT and CDR2 is SNEGSKA in the germline V gene (reference sequence). The CDR3 consists of 18 residues. V lost 2 bases to trimming and J lost 0 bases; unmatched junction nucleotides: 8. CDR3 in amino acids: CSARIYGTSGLSYNEQFF. The CDR3 coding sequence is TGCAGTGCTAGAATCTACGGGACTAGCGGGCTCTCCTACAATGAGCAGTTCTTC.

J is TRBJ1-4 and V is TRBV7-2; TRBD1 matches 7 bases. The CDR3 is made up of 15 amino acids. Unmatched junction bases numbered 7, after V lost 1 base and J lost 8 bases. Germline loops: CDR1 SGHTA, CDR2 FQGNSA. CDR3 coding DNA: TGTGCCAGCAGCTTAGTAGGAGGGGGCCAAGAAAAACTGTTTTTT. Translating gives CASSLVGGGQEKLFF.

This clonotype was picked up a small number of times. The chain recombines TRBV7-2 with TRBJ1-3; 8 bases line up with TRBD1. Germline loops: CDR1 SGHTA, CDR2 FQGNSA. The junction had 10 bases not matched to a gene; V was cut back by 5 bases and J by 4 bases. There are 16 residues in the CDR3. In DNA form, the CDR3 reads TGTGCCAGCAGCCCAAACCGCGGGACAGGAGGAAACACCATATATTTT. Residues: CASSPNRGTGGNTIYF.

This clonotype appeared a few times. The rearrangement joins TRBV11-2 to TRBJ2-1; perhaps TRBD2 as D (6 bases). The CDR3 spans 14 residues. V shed 5 bases and J shed 3 bases, with 11 bases lying between them. The V gene's germline CDR1 is SGHAT and CDR2 FQNNGV. The DNA of the CDR3 is TGTGCCAGCAGCGCCCTTAGCGGCTACAATGAGCAGTTCTTC. Protein sequence: CASSALSGYNEQFF.

This sequence joins TRBV5-1 and TRBJ2-1; possible D gene TRBD2, 5 bases. The CDR3 covers 16 residues. The ends were cut back, 4 bases at V and 8 bases at J, with 22 bases in the middle. Germline loops: CDR1 SGHRS, CDR2 YFSETQ. CDR3 loop: CASSRSGLWGEDEQFF. As DNA, the CDR3 is TGCGCCAGCAGCCGGAGTGGACTCTGGGGTGAGGATGAGCAGTTCTTC.

This clonotype appeared a few times. The CDR3 region is CASSGAAGYTF. In DNA, the CDR3 is TGTGCCAGCAGTGGGGCGGCTGGCTACACCTTC. The J gene is TRBJ1-2, the V gene TRBV7-9, with a weak D call TRBD1 (5 bases). Deletions cut 6 bases from V and 7 bases from J, with 9 bases between. CDR1 is SEHNR and CDR2 is FQNEAQ in the germline V gene (reference sequence). The CDR3 loop spans 11 amino acids.

The table lists this clonotype with a few counts. The chain recombines TRBV4-1 with TRBJ2-5; the D call may be TRBD1 or TRBD2 (5 bases each). The germline CDR1 and CDR2 sequences are MGHRA and YSYEKL. V was shortened by 1 base and J by 7 bases, with 19 bases between the two germline ends. This CDR3 comprises 16 residues. CDR3 nucleotide sequence: TGCGCCAGCAGCCAAGGGGGCGCGGGCTTAATGGGGACCCAGTACTTC. Protein product: CASSQGGAGLMGTQYF.

This rearrangement joins TRBV10-2 to TRBJ1-5; D unresolved. Trimming stripped 4 bases from V and 0 bases from J, with 4 bases between. Germline V gene lookup returns CDR1 WSHSY and CDR2 SAAADI. CDR3 length: 13 amino acids. Here the CDR3 DNA reads TGCGCCAGCAGTGCTTATAGCAATCAGCCCCAGCATTTT. It specifies CASSAYSNQPQHF.

This sequence joins TRBV19 and TRBJ1-1, with a possible D match to TRBD1 (6 bases). The CDR3 runs 14 residues. CDR1 is LNHDA and CDR2 is SQIVND in the germline V gene (reference sequence). V was cut by 8 bases and J by 8 bases, with 21 bases left in between. In DNA form, the CDR3 reads TGTGCCAGTCGATGGGAATCTAACGACAGGGAAGCTTTCTTT. Its protein product is CASRWESNDREAFF.

This clonotype was seen a few times. In DNA, the CDR3 is TGCAGTGCTAGAACTGATAAAGAGACCCAGTACTTC. Amino acids: CSARTDKETQYF. The V and J genes are TRBV20-1 and TRBJ2-5; D is ambiguous. CDR3 size: 12 residues. V was cut by 2 bases and J by 3 bases, with 7 bases left in between. CDR1 DFQATT and CDR2 SNEGSKA come from the germline V gene (reference sequence).

This clonotype was seen a handful of times. The rearrangement uses TRBV28 and TRBJ2-5; 8 bases match TRBD1. From germline, CDR1 is MDHEN and CDR2 SYDVKM. J was trimmed by 4 bases and V by 6 bases; bases with no gene match: 4. CDR3 length: 13 residues. This CDR3 reads CASRPGGRETQYF. CDR3 coding DNA: TGTGCCAGCAGGCCAGGGGGCCGAGAGACCCAGTACTTC.

The CDR3 nucleotides are TGCGCCAGCAGCTTGGAAGGGGTCCCCTACGAGCAGTACTTC. Translating it yields CASSLEGVPYEQYF. The chain links TRBV5-1 to TRBJ2-7, with D maybe TRBD1 (5 bases). Per the germline V gene, CDR1 is SGHRS and CDR2 is YFSETQ. V was trimmed by 0 bases and J by 2 bases, leaving 9 bases between them. This CDR3 is built from 14 residues.

This clonotype was detected ten times or more. The chain combines TRBV3-1 with TRBJ2-1; D is unresolved. Germline V lookup: CDR1 LGHDT, CDR2 YNNKEL (reference sequence). Trimming cost V 0 bases and J 10 bases, with 10 bases left between them. The CDR3 length is 13 residues. The CDR3 protein is CASSQDQGTEQFF. In nucleotides, the CDR3 is TGTGCCAGCAGCCAAGATCAAGGCACGGAGCAGTTCTTC.